Listed below are T cell receptor beta chains from one sample, sequenced in a study of shared clonotypes between healthy human individuals. TCRdb keeps only in-frame clones here, not all; method: immunoSEQ multiplex PCR. Among about 2.2 million clones listed, just over 90% were seen once. Specimen: naive CD8+ T cells from PBMCs. The receptors were sampled from a man between 18 and 29 years old in good health. Some clones in this sample may be carry-over from other donors' samples. Both conserved end residues are part of each CDR3. Fields, in order: V gene, D gene, J gene, clone size, CDR3 DNA, CDR3 protein. D genes are given only for firm matches. Size values are once, few and many counts, or a class for expanded clones, and some rows have none.

>TRBV6-5|-|TRBJ2-5|-
TGTGCCAGCAGTCCCCGGGGCCAGGTTGGCGAGACCCAGTACTTC
CASSPRGQVGETQYF
>TRBV9|TRBD1|TRBJ1-4|-
TGTGCCAGCAGCGCCAGACAGGGTATGGAAAAACTGTTTTTT
CASSARQGMEKLFF
>TRBV27|TRBD1|TRBJ2-7|-
TGTGCCAGCAGTGTGTCAGGGGGATCAATCTACGAGCAGTACTTC
CASSVSGGSIYEQYF
>TRBV5-1|-|TRBJ2-2|-
TGCGCCAGCAGCCAACAACAGGTCGCCGGGGAGCTGTTTTTT
CASSQQQVAGELFF
>TRBV5-4|-|TRBJ1-2|few
TGTGCCAGCAGCTTGGATCGGTGGGGCTACACCTTC
CASSLDRWGYTF
>TRBV9|-|TRBJ2-2|-
TGTGCCAGCAGCCTCAGCGGCAACACCGGGGAGCTGTTTTTT
CASSLSGNTGELFF
>TRBV6-1|TRBD1|TRBJ1-1|-
TGTGCCAGCAGTGAACGACAGGGGGCTCCCCCTGAAGCTTTCTTT
CASSERQGAPPEAFF
>TRBV9|TRBD2|TRBJ2-3|-
TGTGCCAGCAGCGCCTCCCGGACTAGCGGCACAGATACGCAGTATTTT
CASSASRTSGTDTQYF
>TRBV9|TRBD1|TRBJ2-3|-
TGTGCCAGCGGGGACAGGGACATACATACGCAGTATTTT
CASGDRDIHTQYF
>TRBV5-6|TRBD2|TRBJ2-7|-
TGTGCCAGCAGCTTACAGCGGGAGGGCCTCTACGAGCAGTACTTC
CASSLQREGLYEQYF
>TRBV7-6|-|TRBJ1-4|-
TGTGCCAGCAGCTTAGTTTTTAGGCCAATAGATTTAGCAGGGAATGAAAAACTGTTTTTT
CASSLVFRPIDLAGNEKLFF
>TRBV6-5|-|TRBJ2-3|-
TGTGCCAGCAGTTACTCAGCTGGCACAGATACGCAGTATTTT
CASSYSAGTDTQYF
>TRBV4-1|-|TRBJ2-7|-
TGCGCCAGCAGCCAAGAGGAGGCAGGGAGCTACGAGCAGTACTTC
CASSQEEAGSYEQYF